This TCR beta chain was identified in a study of blood T cell repertoires in COVID-19. Across the whole study: The United States, Italy and Spain were the sources of the acute and convalescent COVID-19 samples. T cells, B-cell-depleted T cells, or PBMCs supplied cDNA or gDNA.

The CDR3 runs to 14 residues. Germline V gene data show CDR1 as MNHEY and CDR2 as SMNVEV (reference sequence). V dropped 4 bases and J dropped 5 bases, with 15 bases sitting between them. Original processing methods: Amplification of reference gene primers provided the estimated nucleated cell counts. Clones were read by immunoSEQ multiplex PCR, and TCRdb kept only the in-frame ones, dropping some. That table supplies the V and J calls and clone size; D and trimming were determined from the DNA. The table includes about 51,000 clones, about 86% detected once. This clonotype was sampled from a man older than 75 with active COVID-19. The material sequenced was peripheral blood. The chain joins TRBV27 to TRBJ2-7; D uncertain. The CDR3: CASSSTGPPNEQYF. DNA for the CDR3: TGTGCCAGCAGTTCGACGGGTCCTCCTAACGAGCAGTACTTC.